This T cell receptor beta chain was observed in a study of cytomegalovirus exposure and HLA in healthy donors. Study-wide findings and caveats: Excluded: some indistinguishable V segments such as TRBV6-2 and TRBV6-3. It has been reported that TCR beta sequences accurately predicted the HLA-A and HLA-B alleles of most subjects.

This CDR3 comprises 15 residues. The germline CDR1 and CDR2 sequences are MNHEY and SVGAGI. The PCR was carried out with 60 Vbeta primers and 13 Jbeta primers. Sequencing used immunoSEQ multiplex PCR; TCRdb keeps in-frame clones, though not all of them. The sample records 200,000 or so clones, 75% to 85% being singletons. About this clone itself: Antigen specificity is unknown. One end of the junction varies from germline; a read error may be responsible.

Sequenced input: PBMCs. The sequence came from a woman in her late teens or twenties in good health and CMV-seropositive. The chain joins TRBV6-5 to TRBJ2-6; D possibly corresponds to TRBD1 (6 bases). CDR3 sequence: CASKRQEAGANGLTF. The CDR3 nucleotides read TGTGCCAGTAAGAGACAGGAGGCTGGGGCCAACGGCCTGACTTTC.